This T cell receptor beta chain was profiled in a study of CD8 T cells in ankylosing spondylitis. Study-wide results and caveats: Before this, some motif variants had been reported in reactive arthritis synovial fluid and blood. Reported data indicate significant enrichment of disease-linked clones within matched ankylosing spondylitis synovial fluid. Researchers report that disease-linked clones proved CD8+ and relatively rare in peripheral blood. One TCR beta motif, made up of about 8 highly homologous variants, appeared characteristic of ankylosing spondylitis blood.

CDR1 is SGHAT and CDR2 is FQNNGV in the germline V gene. The trim removed 5 bases at V and 4 bases at J, leaving 11 bases unmatched. The CDR3 runs to 16 residues. This clonotype was counted many times. Its antigen remains unidentified. TCR beta libraries were made by quantitative 5'-RACE with molecular barcodes. TCRdb itself ran the 5' RACE reads through MiXCR, one entry per CDR3 protein. The sample records more than 250,000 distinct CDR3 sequences, approximately 8.2% being singletons. The clonotype originates from a male donor with ankylosing spondylitis. The chain carries TRBV11-2 and TRBJ2-1, with 7 bases lining up with TRBD2. Material for sequencing was blood, either unsorted or a sorted T cell fraction (not recorded which). The CDR3 DNA follows: TGTGCCAGCAGCCCCGGGACGGGAGCGGGGTACAATGAGCAGTTCTTC. It translates to CASSPGTGAGYNEQFF.